This T cell receptor (beta chain) was identified in a study of identifying expanded T cells in peripheral blood. During the collection period, no donor immune events like infections were recorded. Germline V gene sequence: CDR1 LGHNA, CDR2 YSLEER. CDR3 length: 16 residues. The V gene lost 1 base and the J gene lost 6 bases, with 18 bases spanning the gap. This clone was counted once. Generated by immunoSEQ multiplex PCR, the TCRdb table keeps only in-frame clones and is missing some. The sample has 95,000 to 100,000 clones; around nine tenths are singletons. Material: blood. The chain carries TRBV4-3 and TRBJ1-2, with D perhaps TRBD1 (6 bases). The clonotype was recovered from a person between 18 and 75 years old in good health. The CDR3 reads CASSQGGATSIHGYTF. The CDR3 DNA follows: TGCGCCAGCAGCCAAGGGGGGGCCACGAGCATACATGGCTACACCTTC.